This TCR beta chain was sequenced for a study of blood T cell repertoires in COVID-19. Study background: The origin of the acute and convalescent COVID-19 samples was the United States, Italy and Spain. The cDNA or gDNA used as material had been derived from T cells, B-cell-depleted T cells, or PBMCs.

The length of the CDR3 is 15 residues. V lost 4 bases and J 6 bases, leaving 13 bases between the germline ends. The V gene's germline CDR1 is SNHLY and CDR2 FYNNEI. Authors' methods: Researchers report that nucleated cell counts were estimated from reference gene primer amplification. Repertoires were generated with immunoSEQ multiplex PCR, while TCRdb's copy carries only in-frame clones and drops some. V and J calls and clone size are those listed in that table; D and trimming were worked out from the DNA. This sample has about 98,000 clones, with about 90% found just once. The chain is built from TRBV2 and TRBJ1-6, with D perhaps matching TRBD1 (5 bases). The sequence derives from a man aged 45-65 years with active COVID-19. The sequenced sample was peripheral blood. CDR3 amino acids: CASSAEGRGNSPLHF. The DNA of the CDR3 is TGTGCCAGCAGTGCCGAGGGGCGGGGTAATTCACCCCTCCACTTT.